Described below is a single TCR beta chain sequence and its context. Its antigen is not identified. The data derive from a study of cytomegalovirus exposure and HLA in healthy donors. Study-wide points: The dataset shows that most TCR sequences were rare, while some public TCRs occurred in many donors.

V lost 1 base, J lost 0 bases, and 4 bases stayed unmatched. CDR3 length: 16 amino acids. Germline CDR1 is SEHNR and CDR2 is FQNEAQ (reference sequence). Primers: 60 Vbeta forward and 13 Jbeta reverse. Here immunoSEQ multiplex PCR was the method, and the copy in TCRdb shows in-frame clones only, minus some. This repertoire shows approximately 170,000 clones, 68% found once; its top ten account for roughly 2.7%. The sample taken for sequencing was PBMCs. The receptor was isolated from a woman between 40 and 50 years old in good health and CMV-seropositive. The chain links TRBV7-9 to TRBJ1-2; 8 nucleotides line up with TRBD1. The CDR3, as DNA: TGTGCCAGCAGCTTAGGGCAGGGGGCCACTAACTATGGCTACACCTTC. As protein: CASSLGQGATNYGYTF.